The 16 T cell receptor beta chains in this list originate from one sample, sequenced in a study of blood T cell repertoires in COVID-19. The protocol was immunoSEQ multiplex PCR, while the TCRdb copy is restricted to in-frame clones and leaves out a portion. The sample records roughly 66,000 clones, approximately 79% being singletons. Sample: peripheral blood. These receptor sequences come from a man aged 60 to 75 with acute or convalescent COVID-19.

The rearrangement uses TRBV11-2 and TRBJ2-3, with unresolved D. The CDR3 has 13 amino acids. V lost 2 bases and J lost 6, with 9 bases in between. In germline, CDR1 is SGHAT, CDR2 FQNNGV. The CDR3, as DNA: TGTGCCAGCAGCTTACCGGGTCGGGATACGCAGTATTTT. It encodes CASSLPGRDTQYF. The full variable domain, in which reference TRBV11-2 and TRBJ2-3 provide the parts outside the CDR3, is EAGVAQSPRYKIIEKRQSVAFWCNPISGHATLYWYQQILGQGPKLLIQFQNNGVVDDSQLPKDRFSAERLKGVDSTLKIQPAKLEDSAVYLCASSLPGRDTQYFGPGTRLTVL.

The chain carries TRBV19 and TRBJ2-4; possible D gene TRBD2, 6 bases. Trimming removed 10 bases from V and 0 bases from J, with 13 bases in between. The germline gives CDR1 LNHDA, CDR2 SQIVND (reference sequence). The CDR3 is made up of 14 amino acids. This CDR3 reads CATRGTIAKNIQYF. The DNA of the CDR3 is TGTGCCACTCGGGGGACGATAGCCAAAAACATTCAGTACTTC. The complete variable domain, with remaining parts taken from reference TRBV19 and TRBJ2-4, reads DGGITQSPKYLFRKEGQNVTLSCEQNLNHDAMYWYRQDPGQGLRLIYYSQIVNDFQKGDIAEGYSVSREKKESFPLTVTSAQKNPTAFYLCATRGTIAKNIQYFGAGTRLSVL.

The chain is built from TRBV6-6 and TRBJ1-1; 9 nucleotides line up with TRBD1. J gave up 1 base and V 5 bases, and 8 bases lay outside the gene matches. Germline V gene sequence: CDR1 MNHNY, CDR2 SVGAGI (reference sequence). The CDR3 runs to 16 residues. As DNA, the CDR3 is TGTGCCAGCAGTCGATTACAGGGGGCGGGGAACACTGAAGCTTTCTTT. Its translation: CASSRLQGAGNTEAFF.

V is TRBV10-3 and J is TRBJ2-2, with 7 bases lining up with TRBD1. In germline, CDR1 is ENHRY, CDR2 SYGVKD. Germline trimming cut 8 bases from V and 0 bases from J; bases unmatched to any gene: 6. This CDR3 has 15 residues. Written as DNA, the CDR3 is TGTGCCATCGAGAAAGGGACAGCGAACACCGGGGAGCTGTTTTTT. Translation: CAIEKGTANTGELFF.

The chain combines TRBV4-3 with TRBJ1-2; a possible D gene is TRBD1 (5 bases). The V end was cut by 2 bases, the J end by 10 bases, with 11 bases between. CDR1 and CDR2 (germline): LGHNA, YSLEER. The CDR3 is 12 residues long. The DNA of the CDR3 is TGCGCCAGCAGCCAATGGGGGAGGACCTACACCTTC. Encoded protein: CASSQWGRTYTF.

This chain links TRBV5-8 with TRBJ1-4; tentative D call: TRBD1 (6 bases). The CDR3 totals 15 residues. Germline CDR1 and CDR2: SGHTS and YDEGEE. V was trimmed by 4 bases and J by 3 bases, leaving 13 bases between them. CDR3 amino acids: CASSPTDSPNEKLFF. The CDR3 bases are TGTGCCAGCAGCCCTACGGACAGCCCTAATGAAAAACTGTTTTTT.

This clone has just one count. The chain employs TRBV7-6 and TRBJ2-2, with TRBD1 matching over 12 bases. The V gene's germline CDR1 is SGHVS and CDR2 FNYEAQ. Trimming cost V 3 bases and J 5 bases; bases outside gene matches: 4. CDR3 length: 16 amino acids. CDR3 region: CASSLGQGARTGELFF. The CDR3, as DNA: TGTGCCAGCAGCTTGGGACAGGGGGCGCGTACCGGGGAGCTGTTTTTT. The full variable domain, rest sourced from reference TRBV7-6 and TRBJ2-2, is GAGVSQSPRYKVTKRGQDVALRCDPISGHVSLYWYRQALGQGPEFLTYFNYEAQQDKSGLPNDRFSAERPEGSISTLTIQRTEQRDSAMYRCASSLGQGARTGELFFGEGSRLTVL.

The chain combines TRBV20-1 with TRBJ2-5; the match to TRBD2 covers 11 bases. The CDR3 sequence is 16 residues long. J gave up 4 bases and V 3 bases, and 10 bases lay outside the gene matches. Germline CDR1 is DFQATT and CDR2 is SNEGSKA (reference sequence). The CDR3 region has the DNA TGCAGTGCTAGTTTTCCCGGGACTAGCGGAACAGAGACCCAGTACTTC. Protein: CSASFPGTSGTETQYF.

This chain uses TRBV14 with TRBJ2-3; 8 bases map to TRBD2. Germline lookup yields CDR1 SGHDN and CDR2 FVKESK. Unmatched junction bases numbered 11, after V lost 4 bases and J lost 8 bases. This CDR3 comprises 15 residues. CDR3 nucleotide sequence: TGTGCCAGCAGCCGGCTCGGGGGGGGACCCGTTACGCAGTATTTT. This encodes CASSRLGGGPVTQYF.

The chain has TRBV19 and TRBJ2-3; 7 bases are shared with TRBD1. V shed 5 bases and J 9 bases; nucleotides not matched to a gene: 8. CDR3 length equals 13 residues. CDR1 LNHDA and CDR2 SQIVND come from the germline V gene (reference sequence). In DNA, the CDR3 is TGTGCCAGTAGTCCCCGACAGGGCATCACGCAGTATTTT. Residues: CASSPRQGITQYF. The variable domain in full, completed from reference TRBV19 and TRBJ2-3, reads DGGITQSPKYLFRKEGQNVTLSCEQNLNHDAMYWYRQDPGQGLRLIYYSQIVNDFQKGDIAEGYSVSREKKESFPLTVTSAQKNPTAFYLCASSPRQGITQYFGPGTRLTVL.

The chain is built from TRBV18 and TRBJ1-1; D is undetermined. The CDR3 runs 14 residues. CDR1 KGHSH and CDR2 LQKENI come from the germline V gene. Trimming left V 2 bases short and J 3 bases short, with 10 bases between. Here the CDR3 reads CASSPFQRDTEAFF. CDR3 nucleotides: TGTGCCAGCTCACCATTCCAACGGGACACTGAAGCTTTCTTT. Looking up the rest from reference TRBV18 and TRBJ1-1 gives the full variable domain: NAGVMQNPRHLVRRRGQEARLRCSPMKGHSHVYWYRQLPEEGLKFMVYLQKENIIDESGMPKERFSAEFPKEGPSILRIQQVVRGDSAAYFCASSPFQRDTEAFFGQGTRLTVV.

V usage is TRBV23-1 and J usage is TRBJ1-5, with TRBD1 identical over 8 bases. TRBV23-1 is known as an ORF, though its function is uncertain. The CDR3 loop spans 12 amino acids. The trim removed 10 bases at V and 8 bases at J, leaving 7 bases unmatched. For the CDR3, the DNA is TGCGCCACTGGACAGGGCCATGAGCCCCAGCATTTT. It codes for CATGQGHEPQHF.

The J gene is TRBJ1-1, the V gene TRBV11-3, with D possibly TRBD1 on 5 matching bases. Between the trimmed V and J ends, which lost 2 bases and 0 bases, there was a span of 16 bases. Germline CDR1 and CDR2: SGHNT and YENEEA. The CDR3 loop spans 17 amino acids. CDR3 coding DNA: TGTGCCAGCAGCTTAAAGGGTGGGGCAGCCATGAACACTGAAGCTTTCTTT. It encodes CASSLKGGAAMNTEAFF.

The V gene is TRBV12-3 or TRBV12-4, the J gene TRBJ1-2; TRBD1 aligns across 9 bases. After removal of 5 bases from V and 13 bases from J, the junction contained 5 bases not matched to a gene. This CDR3 has 11 residues. This CDR3 reads CASSMGTGPTF. DNA of the CDR3: TGTGCCAGCAGTATGGGGACAGGGCCCACCTTC.

The gene calls are TRBV3-1 (or the pseudogene TRBV3-2) and TRBJ1-2; TRBD1 matches at 7 bases. CDR3 size: 14 residues. Germline-derived CDR1 and CDR2 are LGHDT and YNNKEL (reference sequence). The V and J ends lost 2 bases and 5 bases, in that order; junction bases with no gene match: 5. CDR3 DNA sequence: TGTGCCAGCAGCCAAAGAACAGGGGATTATGGCTACACCTTC. This translates into CASSQRTGDYGYTF.

The rearrangement joins TRBV28 to TRBJ2-1; D ambiguous. Germline CDR1 reads MDHEN; CDR2 reads SYDVKM. V lost 4 bases and J 0 bases, leaving 7 bases between the germline ends. CDR3 size: 14 residues. The CDR3 DNA is TGTGCCAGCAGTTCACGGAGCTCCTACAATGAGCAGTTCTTC. Amino acids: CASSSRSSYNEQFF.